This section outlines one TCR beta chain sequence together with its context. Its recognized antigen is unknown. No much larger clone is present one base from it, and per-base qualities are unavailable. In the ophthalmopathy patients, disease was moderately to severely active, with a Clinical Activity Score of 3 or more, a NOSPECS grade of 4 or more, and a duration of less than 3 months. Any patient with an uncontrolled infection, another autoimmune disease, pregnancy or lactation was excluded. Diagnoses relied on clinical symptoms, serum thyroxine and TRAb, thyroid ultrasound and orbital computed tomography. PBMCs were isolated from about 9.2 ml of fresh peripheral blood by Ficoll-Paque density gradient centrifugation. Total RNA was extracted with Trizol reagent, and quality was checked on an Agilent 2100 Bioanalyzer. This entry is derived from a study of T cells in Graves' hyperthyroidism and ophthalmopathy (dated by TCRdb to between 2018 and 2021). Study-level background: Peripheral blood samples were taken at the time of initial diagnosis, prior to any treatment. To identify distinguishing TCR V-J signatures, a discovery cohort of around 98 patients was used, comprising some 45 with Graves' ophthalmopathy and approximately 58 with stable Graves' hyperthyroidism. Prospective prediction of ophthalmopathy was tested in an independent validation cohort of some 19 hyperthyroidism patients and 15 to 17 patients who later progressed to ophthalmopathy. For training and testing, the 80 to 100 patients in the discovery cohort were randomly divided in a 7:3 ratio. The study also compared thyroid tissue and blood T-cell repertoires from 6 or 7 Graves' hyperthyroidism patients. Once sampling was done, hyperthyroidism patients were given methimazole at a starting dose of 30 mg daily, whereas ophthalmopathy patients were given high-dose intravenous methylprednisolone. According to the paper, TCR Vbeta CDR3 sequencing was carried out on about 140 peripheral blood samples, which came from about 45 ophthalmopathy, 75 or so hyperthyroidism and roughly 17 progressor patients.

The study at large found these results: Most expanded thyroid clonotypes (frequency above 0.001) were also found in blood, which suggests that blood repertoires may mirror thyroid immune responses. In validation, the model predicted progression to ophthalmopathy with 55% to 71% sensitivity and approximately 78% specificity, a median of 6.5 months before onset. Sample size was not statistically predetermined, and blinding of investigators to group allocation was not performed. A 13 V-J signature model separated ophthalmopathy from stable hyperthyroidism, with approximately 87% sensitivity and roughly 82% specificity in cross-validation and 80%/75% in testing.

The TCR beta CDR3 regions were amplified from RNA transcripts. The TCR CDR3 was subjected to a first round of RT-PCR using the HTBI primer set and the Qiagen OneStep RT-PCR kit. A second multiplex PCR round built the libraries, followed by size selection and purification. Paired-end sequencing of the libraries was performed with 100 bp reads on an Illumina HiSeq2000. In the source study's methods: SOAPnuke was used to process the raw data, removing reads that contained adapters or uncalled bases, had a mean Phred below 15, or lacked an exact match to the constant primer or identifier. COPE v1.2.5 was used to merge high-quality paired reads, and clonotypes were defined as unique nucleotide sequences. Clonotypes were aligned to IMGT TRBV, TRBD and TRBJ reference segments using MiTCR v1.1. The analysis was restricted to V-J combinations with a frequency above 0.0001, which together covered 99.2% of the repertoires. A TCS score was defined as the ratio between F50 (clonal expansion) and ExV (chaos), using BLOSUM62-based TCRdist between CDR3 peptides within each V-J. Welch's t-statistics and random forest reduced just over 500 V-J features to 13, which were used in a naive Bayes classifier (R e1071). Through fastp at Q25 and MiXCR, TCRdb rebuilt clones from the public reads, retaining in-frame beta chains. A single entry per CDR3 protein holds the most common genes and DNA from its merged rows. TCRdb assigned the V and J calls; the authors' analysis was not used. A total of roughly 650,000 distinct CDR3 sequences appear in this sample, 16% of them only once. Clones ranked in the top ten supply around 3.5% of the sample.

Sequencing input: blood. This clonotype originated in a woman aged 40 to 55 with Graves' ophthalmopathy.

The CDR3 reads as follows: CASSQGGLTSGRYYEQYF. The nucleotide sequence is TGCGCCAGCAGCCAAGGGGGCTTGACTAGCGGGAGATACTACGAGCAGTACTTC. The V and J genes are TRBV4-1 and TRBJ2-7; 12 central nucleotides agree with TRBD2. From the cysteine through the phenylalanine, the CDR3 covers 18 amino acids. Only CDR3 DNA is held: 54 bases, read in frame from base 1. The germline V gene sets CDR1 to MGHRA and CDR2 to YSYEKL. Clipping removes 1 base from V and 3 bases from J, with 10 as the unmatched junction base count.